This record covers a single T cell receptor (beta chain). This clonotype has ten or more counts. Its antigen remains undetermined. No qualities accompany the bases; no much larger clone lies one base away. This sample stems from a study of read filtering for tumor transcriptome and immune sequencing (dated by TCRdb to the early 2020s). Regarding the research as a whole: The cohort had 16 to 20 male and approximately 15 female patients with a mean age of about 71 years, ranging from roughly 45 to 90. By revised international staging, fewer than ten patients were R-ISS I, under 20 were R-ISS II and about seven were R-ISS III. Whole-transcriptome libraries were prepared with the TruSeq RNA Access Library Prep Kit after DNase treatment. Per sample, about 4 to 11 million TCR-region mapped reads were obtained with IR-seq, compared with only 85 to 1273 with RNA-seq. Using the same bone marrow samples, the study compared TCR repertoires obtained by targeted immune repertoire sequencing with those obtained by bulk whole-transcriptome sequencing. A main aim was a read-filtering strategy for immune repertoire data, specifically whether clonotypes supported by a single read should be removed.

Overall study results and their limits: Clonotypes were captured by IR-seq at much higher depth and more reliably than by RNA-seq, and smaller IR-seq throughput was sufficient for identification of most shared clonotypes. The correlation between IR-seq and RNA-seq shared clonotype proportions rose when single-read clonotypes were removed. In IR-seq, around 85% of clonotypes but approximately 3.7% of total reads were represented by single-read clonotypes, whereas in RNA-seq, less than 75% of clonotypes and approximately 44% of reads were represented by single-read clonotypes. Rather than purified T cells, the sorted CD138-negative fraction was a mixed bone marrow immune population.

Bone marrow was sampled from every patient at the time of active disease. Isolation of bone marrow mononuclear cells was performed by Ficoll-Hypaque density gradient centrifugation. To remove myeloma plasma cells, the cells were labeled with CD138 magnetic microbeads on a MACS separator, and CD138-negative cells were then collected by negative selection. The purity of the isolated cells was checked by flow cytometry with CD138 antibodies on an Attune NxT. Total RNA was extracted using TRIzol reagent and was quantified on a NanoDrop spectrophotometer. For each patient, paired RNA-seq and IR-seq were run on the CD138-negative bone marrow sample from that patient. TCR libraries were constructed from 400 to 500 ng RNA using the Immunoverse kit, and molecular barcoded adaptors covering alpha/delta and beta/gamma chains were employed. TCR library preparation was performed with the same RNA that was used for transcriptome sequencing. An Illumina HiSeq 4000 with 2 x 150 cycles was used to sequence the TCR libraries. In the source study's methods: With MiXCR, TCR reads were aligned to human V, D, J and C references and assembled into CDR3 clonotypes, with quality filtering and error correction included. The tcR package in R was used to analyze clonotype counts and gene usage diversity. Raw mapping reads were checked after the RNA-seq reads had been mapped by STAR aligner version 2.5.3a onto the human GRCh37 genome. To test how sequencing depth affected the clonotypes detected, IR-seq fastq files were randomly downsampled with Seqtk 1.3. The public reads were reprocessed in TCRdb via fastp at Q25 and MiXCR, keeping in-frame beta chains. Each record represents a unique CDR3 protein, reported with the most common genes and DNA among its rows. Clone size and V and J calls follow TCRdb, not the original study. Counted in this sample were over 35,000 distinct CDR3 sequences; 12% of them appeared once. About 35% of the sample is held by the ten biggest clonotypes.

From a lookup of the germline V gene (reference sequence), CDR1 and CDR2 are DFQATT and SNEGSKA. The CDR3, cysteine through phenylalanine, is 12 amino acids long. The only DNA kept is the CDR3, 36 bases in frame from the first base. V lost 5 bases and J lost 6 bases; the stretch between them is 13 bases long. This TCR came from a donor at least 40 years old with multiple myeloma. The specimen was a population of CD138-negative cells sorted from bone marrow. The sample's cell subset or site label is to be understood as: bone marrow mononuclear cells depleted of CD138+ plasma/myeloma cells by negative magnetic selection. The sequence links TRBV20-1 to TRBJ1-1; TRBD1 might be the D gene, on 6 matching bases. The bases read TGCAGTGCTCCGCACGACAGGCCTGAAGCTTTCTTT. Translated, this is CSAPHDRPEAFF.